These 23 T cell receptor beta chains were all obtained from the same sample, sequenced in a study of T cell responses to AZD1222 COVID-19 vaccine. The repertoire was sequenced with immunoSEQ multiplex PCR; TCRdb's copy has only in-frame clones and lacks some. There are about 120,000 clones in the sample; about nine tenths occur only once, and approximately 2.6% lies in the top ten. The input for sequencing was peripheral blood, taken 28 days after the second AZD1222 dose. The receptors were gathered from an adult who received the AZD1222 COVID-19 vaccine.

The chain employs TRBV5-5 and TRBJ1-2; 7 nucleotides align to TRBD1. Germline CDR1 is SGHKS and CDR2 is YYEKEE (reference sequence). This CDR3 is built from 15 residues. With 4 bases clipped from V and 4 bases from J, the junction kept 10 bases outside the gene matches. This chain's CDR3 is CASSQLQTGFYGYTF. DNA of the CDR3: TGTGCCAGCAGCCAACTCCAGACAGGGTTCTATGGCTACACCTTC. Full variable domain (outside the CDR3, taken from reference TRBV5-5 and TRBJ1-2): DAGVTQSPTHLIKTRGQQVTLRCSPISGHKSVSWYQQVLGQGPQFIFQYYEKEERGRGNFPDRFSARQFPNYSSELNVNALLLGDSALYLCASSQLQTGFYGYTFGSGTRLTVV.

The gene calls are TRBV27 and TRBJ1-5; unclear D gene. This CDR3 is built from 12 residues. V gave up 4 bases and J gave up 3 bases, with 4 bases separating them. CDR1 and CDR2 (germline): MNHEY, SMNVEV (reference sequence). CDR3 DNA sequence: TGTGCCAGCAGTTCTAACAATCAGCCCCAGCATTTT. Translating it yields CASSSNNQPQHF.

This clone has only one observation. The rearrangement joins TRBV11-2 to TRBJ2-2; 11 nucleotides line up with TRBD2. Trimming cost V 1 base and J 6 bases; bases outside gene matches: 4. The germline V gene encodes CDR1 SGHAT and CDR2 FQNNGV. The CDR3 spans 16 residues. The CDR3 nucleotides are TGTGCCAGCAGCTTAGGGTTTAGCGGGGGGGCCGGGGAGCTGTTTTTT. Protein product: CASSLGFSGGAGELFF.

The V and J genes are TRBV3-1 (or the pseudogene TRBV3-2) and TRBJ1-2, with TRBD1 identical over 9 bases. V shed 4 bases and J 7 bases; nucleotides not matched to a gene: 10. The length of the CDR3 is 15 residues. Germline V CDR1 and CDR2: LGHDT, YNNKEL (reference sequence). This chain's CDR3 is CASSRYGQGSRGYTF. CDR3 in DNA: TGTGCCAGCAGCCGATACGGACAGGGGAGTCGTGGCTACACCTTC.

The chain carries TRBV5-4 and TRBJ2-7; 8 positions match TRBD1. V shed 3 bases and J 6 bases; nucleotides not matched to a gene: 5. From germline, CDR1 is SGHNT and CDR2 YYREEE (reference sequence). The CDR3 totals 13 residues. This CDR3 is CASSSPGGAEQYF. CDR3 nucleotide sequence: TGTGCCAGCAGCTCCCCAGGGGGCGCCGAGCAGTACTTC.

This clone has just a few counts. The chain employs TRBV5-4 and TRBJ2-7, with D possibly being TRBD1 or TRBD2 (5 bases each). The CDR3 length is 12 residues. Germline-derived CDR1 and CDR2 are SGHNT and YYREEE (reference sequence). V was shortened by 4 bases and J by 3 bases, with 8 bases between the two germline ends. The CDR3 protein is CASSRGDYEQYF. DNA for the CDR3: TGTGCCAGCAGCCGGGGCGACTACGAGCAGTACTTC.

V gene TRBV7-8 combines with J gene TRBJ1-3; 12 nucleotides line up with TRBD1. After removal of 3 bases from V and 4 bases from J, the junction contained 10 bases not matched to a gene. Germline V gene lookup returns CDR1 SGHVS and CDR2 FQNEAQ. CDR3 size: 18 residues. The chain's CDR3 is CASSLTPGQGAGGNTIYF. For the CDR3, the DNA is TGTGCCAGCAGCTTGACACCGGGACAGGGGGCGGGAGGAAACACCATATATTTT.

The chain recombines TRBV7-2 with TRBJ1-5, with D hard to call. V shed 3 bases and J shed 6 bases, with 12 bases lying between them. CDR1 is SGHTA, CDR2 FQGNSA, per germline. The CDR3 sequence is 14 residues long. CDR3 DNA: TGTGCCAGCAGCTTCGGTGGAGGCGGTCAGCCCCAGCATTTT. Protein sequence: CASSFGGGGQPQHF.

This clone has just one count. The chain employs TRBV7-9 and TRBJ2-3; D unresolved. This CDR3 is built from 13 residues. Trimming removed 1 base from V and 4 bases from J, with 6 bases in between. Germline-derived CDR1 and CDR2 are SEHNR and FQNEAQ (reference sequence). In DNA form, the CDR3 reads TGTGCCAGCAGCTTAGTTTCGGCAGATACGCAGTATTTT. It codes for CASSLVSADTQYF.

The chain uses TRBV28 and TRBJ2-2; D is perhaps TRBD1 (6 bases). CDR3 size: 14 residues. Looked up from germline, CDR1 is MDHEN and CDR2 is SYDVKM. The V end lost 5 bases, the J end lost 4 bases, and 11 bases lay between the germline ends. The CDR3 here is CASSPQGGTGELFF. CDR3 bases: TGTGCCAGCAGTCCGCAAGGGGGCACCGGGGAGCTGTTTTTT.

CDR3 sequence: CASSVSGLPQETQYF. CDR3 coding DNA: TGTGCCAGCAGCGTATCGGGACTACCCCAAGAGACCCAGTACTTC. The gene calls are TRBV9 and TRBJ2-5; 7 bases are shared with TRBD2. The ends lost 1 base at V and 1 base at J; junction bases unmatched: 4. Germline V gene lookup returns CDR1 SGDLS and CDR2 YYNGEE. The CDR3 consists of 15 residues.

The rearrangement joins TRBV10-3 to TRBJ1-5; 8 bases are shared with TRBD1. The CDR3 sequence is 13 residues long. The V gene end was trimmed by 9 bases and the J gene end by 5 bases; junction bases not matched to a gene: 6. CDR1 is ENHRY, CDR2 SYGVKD, per germline. The CDR3 DNA reads as TGTGCCATTCAGGGGGCTGACGATCAGCCCCAGCATTTT. Its translation: CAIQGADDQPQHF.

The chain joins TRBV7-9 to TRBJ1-2; D gene ambiguous. CDR3 length: 11 residues. V lost 3 bases to trimming and J lost 7 bases, with 6 bases between them. Per the germline V gene, CDR1 is SEHNR and CDR2 is FQNEAQ (reference sequence). The CDR3, as DNA: TGTGCCAGCAGCTTTGTCGCTGGCTACACCTTC. Translating it yields CASSFVAGYTF. The variable domain in full, with the rest retrieved from reference TRBV7-9 and TRBJ1-2, is DTGVSQNPRHKITKRGQNVTFRCDPISEHNRLYWYRQTLGQGPEFLTYFQNEAQLEKSRLLSDRFSAERPKGSFSTLEIQRTEQGDSAMYLCASSFVAGYTFGSGTRLTVV.

The V call is TRBV24-1, the J call TRBJ1-4; no definite D call. Germline CDR1 and CDR2: KGHDR and SFDVKD. CDR3 length: 13 amino acids. The V end lost 9 bases, the J end lost 0 bases, and 7 bases lay between the germline ends. This CDR3 reads CATRDATNEKLFF. The CDR3 region has the DNA TGTGCCACCCGGGATGCAACTAATGAAAAACTGTTTTTT.

The chain is built from TRBV7-2 and TRBJ2-1; tentative D call: TRBD1 (6 bases). This CDR3 contains 15 residues. The V gene's germline CDR1 is SGHTA and CDR2 FQGNSA. V lost 5 bases to trimming and J lost 2 bases, with 13 bases between them. In nucleotides, the CDR3 is TGTGCCAGCAGCCTGAGACAGGCTACCTACAATGAGCAGTTCTTC. It codes for CASSLRQATYNEQFF.

V and J are TRBV9 and TRBJ2-3; D possibly corresponds to TRBD1 (6 bases). This CDR3 is 15 amino acids long. Trimming shortened V by 3 bases and J by 2 bases, and 13 bases separated the two germline ends. The germline V gene has CDR1 SGDLS and CDR2 YYNGEE. For the CDR3, the DNA is TGTGCCAGCAGCGAGCAGGGGCATCTCACAGATACGCAGTATTTT. Its protein is CASSEQGHLTDTQYF.

The chain employs TRBV11-2 and TRBJ2-2; the D gene is possibly TRBD2 (7 bases). The CDR3 is 16 amino acids. Germline CDR1 SGHAT, CDR2 FQNNGV. Deletions cut 7 bases from V and 4 bases from J, with 19 bases between. CDR3 in DNA: TGTGCCAGCACCCTGAGGGGGGGCCGAGGCACCGGGGAGCTGTTTTTT. Its protein product is CASTLRGGRGTGELFF.

This sequence joins TRBV29-1 and TRBJ1-6; no reliable D call. The V gene lost 7 bases and the J gene lost 0 bases, with 13 bases spanning the gap. The germline V gene encodes CDR1 SQVTM and CDR2 ANQGSEA. This CDR3 contains 15 residues. The CDR3 loop reads CSDPGLSSYNSPLHF. As DNA, the CDR3 is TGCAGCGACCCGGGCCTCAGCTCCTATAATTCACCCCTCCACTTT.

Only one count was recorded for this clone. The chain is built from TRBV29-1 and TRBJ1-5, with 7 positions matching TRBD1. This CDR3 contains 14 residues. The J segment lost 6 bases and the V segment lost 6 bases, leaving 11 bases of the junction unmatched. Germline V gives CDR1 SQVTM, CDR2 ANQGSEA. The CDR3 region has the DNA TGCAGCGTCACACAGGGGTTTGAGGGTCAGCCCCAGCATTTT. Translation: CSVTQGFEGQPQHF.

V usage is TRBV29-1 and J usage is TRBJ2-4, with D perhaps TRBD1 (6 bases). Trimming stripped 7 bases from V and 6 bases from J, with 10 bases between. Germline assignment: CDR1 SQVTM and CDR2 ANQGSEA. This CDR3 comprises 11 residues. Here the CDR3 reads CSAMTGNIQYF. The CDR3 nucleotides read TGCAGCGCCATGACAGGAAACATTCAGTACTTC. The whole variable domain, filled in from reference TRBV29-1 and TRBJ2-4, reads SAVISQKPSRDICQRGTSLTIQCQVDSQVTMMFWYRQQPGQSLTLIATANQGSEATYESGFVIDKFPISRPNLTFSTLTVSNMSPEDSSIYLCSAMTGNIQYFGAGTRLSVL.

V is TRBV9 and J is TRBJ2-5; D is possibly TRBD1 (6 bases). The CDR3 consists of 15 residues. In germline, CDR1 is SGDLS, CDR2 YYNGEE. V dropped 3 bases and J dropped 2 bases, with 14 bases sitting between them. In DNA, the CDR3 is TGTGCCAGCAGCGCGGACAGCCCGGGGCAAGAGACCCAGTACTTC. Translating gives CASSADSPGQETQYF.

Only a few counts were recorded for this clone. V usage is TRBV7-8 and J usage is TRBJ2-5; TRBD2 might be the D (5 bases). The V end lost 2 bases, the J end lost 5 bases, and 15 bases lay between the germline ends. The germline CDR1 and CDR2 sequences are SGHVS and FQNEAQ. The CDR3 extends over 15 amino acids. CDR3 protein: CASSLIPGLSETQYF. The CDR3 nucleotides read TGTGCCAGCAGCTTAATTCCGGGGTTGTCGGAGACCCAGTACTTC.

CDR3 region: CASSPAGQGFTGELFF. The CDR3 DNA follows: TGTGCCAGCAGCCCCGCCGGACAGGGTTTCACCGGGGAGCTGTTTTTT. V gene TRBV7-3 combines with J gene TRBJ2-2; 8 bases match TRBD1. Germline loops: CDR1 SGHTA, CDR2 FQGTGA. This CDR3 contains 16 residues. V was pared by 5 bases and J by 4 bases, with 9 bases of the junction left unmatched.